This T cell receptor (beta chain) appears in the sequencing data of a study of a mutant IDH1 vaccine in newly diagnosed glioma. Of note for this clone: No antigen is known for it.

Time point in this sample: week 35, safety follow-up. The study gave 300 ug of mutant IDH1 20-mer peptide per vaccine dose, with topical imiquimod. Some clones are missing from TCRdb's copy, which holds only in-frame ones; the method was immunoSEQ multiplex PCR. The sample shows over 55,000 clones, more than 80% of them seen only once. The material sequenced was PBMCs, taken from a glioma patient whose treatment included an IDH1 peptide vaccine. This TCR was recovered from a man aged 35-49 years with glioma.

CDR3: CASSLRDRGNEQYF. The CDR3 bases are TGCGCCAGCAGCCTTCGGGACAGGGGCAACGAGCAGTACTTC. The chain is built from TRBV4-3 and TRBJ2-7; 10 nucleotides line up with TRBD1. V dropped 4 bases and J dropped 5; count of bases not matched to a gene: 5. The CDR3 sequence is 14 residues long. CDR1 LGHNA and CDR2 YSLEER come from the germline V gene.